The following is a T cell receptor beta chain sequence with its context. Its specificity is unknown. Here immunoSEQ multiplex PCR was the method, and the copy in TCRdb shows in-frame clones only, minus some. The table shows approximately 82,000 clones, with roughly 93% occurring only once. The sample originates from a study of Tregs in tolerant kidney transplant recipients. J was trimmed by 0 bases and V by 3 bases; bases with no gene match: 4. This CDR3 is built from 15 residues. CDR1 and CDR2 from the germline V gene are KGHSH and LQKENI. General study points: Validation in larger populations is needed because few patients were studied. Changing PCR primers prevented nucleotide comparison between some patients' samples.

Recipients received nonmyeloablative bone marrow transplants from related graft donors, with transient mixed chimerism. The material sequenced was CD4+ T cells from blood (PBMCs), taken 12 months after the transplant. The TCR originated in a human patient who received a combined kidney and bone marrow transplant. The graft donor may account for some of the T cells. The chain is built from TRBV18 and TRBJ1-2, with 7 nucleotides matching TRBD1. CDR3 coding DNA: TGTGCCAGCTCACCCGCGCAGGGGGCTAACTATGGCTACACCTTC. Translating it yields CASSPAQGANYGYTF.